One and the same sample provided the 30 T cell receptor beta chains below, sequenced in a study of blood T cell repertoires in COVID-19. Profiling relied on immunoSEQ multiplex PCR, and the TCRdb table lists in-frame clones only, not all of them. The repertoire holds fewer than 400,000 clones, with over 90% as singletons. What was sequenced was PBMCs or T cells enriched from blood (not recorded which). The receptors shown here come from a woman in her thirties who had been exposed to COVID-19.

The V gene is TRBV27, the J gene TRBJ2-7, with TRBD1 identical over 9 bases. This CDR3 contains 15 residues. CDR1 MNHEY and CDR2 SMNVEV come from the germline V gene (reference sequence). V was pared by 4 bases and J by 6 bases, with 10 bases of the junction left unmatched. The CDR3 DNA is TGTGCCAGCAGTTCCCACAGGGGGCTAAGGACCGAGCAGTACTTC. Its translation is CASSSHRGLRTEQYF.

The V call is TRBV7-2, the J call TRBJ1-2; TRBD1 agrees at 8 bases. Germline CDR1 SGHTA, CDR2 FQGNSA. The V and J ends lost 1 base and 7 bases, in that order; junction bases with no gene match: 5. The CDR3 loop spans 14 amino acids. This CDR3 is CASSLVQGAGGYTF. The CDR3 nucleotides are TGTGCCAGCAGCTTAGTTCAGGGGGCTGGTGGCTACACCTTC.

V gene TRBV5-1 combines with J gene TRBJ1-5; 7 nucleotides line up with TRBD1. The CDR3 has 14 residues. Germline lookup yields CDR1 SGHRS and CDR2 YFSETQ. The V segment lost 4 bases and the J segment 5 bases; nucleotides outside the gene matches: 6. The CDR3 loop is CASSVDRVDQPQHF. CDR3 DNA: TGCGCCAGCAGCGTCGACAGGGTCGATCAGCCCCAGCATTTT.

V usage is TRBV3-1 (or the pseudogene TRBV3-2) and J usage is TRBJ1-3; D remains unclear. Germline V gives CDR1 LGHDT, CDR2 YNNKEL (reference sequence). Between the trimmed V and J ends, which lost 4 bases and 3 bases, there was a span of 13 bases. The CDR3 is 15 amino acids. CDR3 amino acids: CASSPDGWSGNTIYF. In DNA, the CDR3 is TGTGCCAGCAGCCCAGATGGGTGGAGTGGAAACACCATATATTTT.

The J gene is TRBJ1-2, the V gene TRBV5-5; 9 nucleotides line up with TRBD1. CDR1 is SGHKS, CDR2 YYEKEE, per germline (reference sequence). There are 13 residues in the CDR3. The J segment lost 8 bases and the V segment lost 6 bases, leaving 8 bases of the junction unmatched. CDR3 sequence: CASTRTGDRGYTF. CDR3 sequence (DNA): TGTGCCAGCACCCGGACAGGGGATCGAGGCTACACCTTC.

The V call is TRBV6-5, the J call TRBJ2-2; no firm D call. This CDR3 is 14 amino acids long. V shed 7 bases and J shed 5 bases, with 14 bases lying between them. Germline V CDR1 and CDR2: MNHEY, SVGAGI. The CDR3 here is CASMILLETGELFF. In nucleotides, the CDR3 is TGTGCCAGCATGATCTTACTCGAGACCGGGGAGCTGTTTTTT.

The chain recombines TRBV10-3 with TRBJ1-2; no definite D call. The CDR3 is 13 residues long. V lost 10 bases, J lost 3 bases, and 15 bases lay in between. Germline assignment: CDR1 ENHRY and CDR2 SYGVKD. The CDR3 sequence is CATGNWGDYGYTF. CDR3 nucleotide sequence: TGTGCCACGGGCAACTGGGGAGACTATGGCTACACCTTC.

The V call is TRBV5-4, the J call TRBJ1-2; 10 bases are a match to TRBD1. Unmatched junction bases numbered 7, after V lost 4 bases and J lost 4 bases. CDR1 is SGHNT and CDR2 is YYREEE in the germline V gene (reference sequence). CDR3 length equals 15 residues. CDR3 coding DNA: TGTGCCAGCAGCCCGACAGGGGGCGCGATCTATGGCTACACCTTC. Translated: CASSPTGGAIYGYTF.

The chain recombines TRBV7-9 with TRBJ2-1, with D possibly TRBD1 on 5 matching bases. Trimming cost V 5 bases and J 4 bases, with 12 bases left between them. From germline, CDR1 is SEHNR and CDR2 FQNEAQ (reference sequence). The CDR3 covers 14 residues. The CDR3 DNA follows: TGTGCCAGCAGCCCCCTGACAGTTTACAATGAGCAGTTCTTC. It codes for CASSPLTVYNEQFF.

The V and J genes are TRBV5-1 and TRBJ2-4; possible D gene TRBD1, 8 bases. The V gene lost 3 bases and the J gene lost 2 bases, with 18 bases spanning the gap. The CDR3 runs 17 residues. Germline assignment: CDR1 SGHRS and CDR2 YFSETQ. The CDR3 DNA reads as TGCGCCAGCAGCTCCCCACAGGGGGGGGTTTCCAAAAACATTCAGTACTTC. Amino acids: CASSSPQGGVSKNIQYF.

V usage is TRBV4-2 and J usage is TRBJ2-5; 8 positions agree with TRBD1. Germline CDR1 and CDR2: LGHNA and YNFKEQ. With V trimmed by 4 bases and J by 3 bases, 10 bases remained unmatched. The CDR3 covers 16 residues. The CDR3 spells CASSPSRDRLKETQYF. The CDR3 DNA follows: TGTGCCAGCAGCCCTAGCCGGGACAGGCTGAAAGAGACCCAGTACTTC.

The rearrangement links TRBV18 to TRBJ1-3; D not certain. Per germline, CDR1 KGHSH and CDR2 LQKENI. The CDR3 extends over 11 amino acids. Trimming took 3 bases from V and 7 from J, leaving 4 bases between them. The chain's CDR3 is CASSPENTIYF. The CDR3 DNA follows: TGTGCCAGCTCACCCGAGAACACCATATATTTT.

The chain joins TRBV5-4 to TRBJ1-6, with D tentatively TRBD1 (5 bases). Germline CDR1 is SGHNT and CDR2 is YYREEE (reference sequence). V shed 0 bases and J shed 4 bases, with 11 bases lying between them. This CDR3 has 16 residues. The CDR3: CASSLAGGLYNSPLHF. The CDR3 DNA follows: TGTGCCAGCAGCTTGGCTGGGGGACTTTATAATTCACCCCTCCACTTT.

The V call is TRBV9, the J call TRBJ2-3, with 9 bases matching TRBD2. V shed 0 bases, J shed 5 bases, and the junction held 7 bases outside the gene matches. Germline V gene lookup returns CDR1 SGDLS and CDR2 YYNGEE. The CDR3 spans 16 residues. The CDR3: CASSVGLAGNVDTQYF. DNA of the CDR3: TGTGCCAGCAGCGTAGGCCTAGCGGGGAATGTAGATACGCAGTATTTT.

This clone was seen a single time. The chain carries TRBV19 and TRBJ2-7; tentatively, D is TRBD1 (5 bases). Germline CDR1 is LNHDA and CDR2 is SQIVND (reference sequence). V was shortened by 4 bases and J by 2 bases, with 12 bases between the two germline ends. The CDR3 spans 14 residues. The CDR3 DNA reads as TGTGCCAGTAGTAAGACAGTAACAACCTACGAGCAGTACTTC. This codes for CASSKTVTTYEQYF.

The V call is TRBV3-1 (or the pseudogene TRBV3-2), the J call TRBJ2-5, with D maybe TRBD1 (6 bases). Germline CDR1 reads LGHDT; CDR2 reads YNNKEL (reference sequence). The CDR3 extends over 16 amino acids. Trimming cost V 0 bases and J 5 bases, with 16 bases left between them. CDR3 coding DNA: TGTGCCAGCAGCCAAGATTTGGGGGCGCGTGGGGAGACCCAGTACTTC. This sequence encodes CASSQDLGARGETQYF.

CDR3 coding DNA: TGTGCCAGCAGTCCCGCAAGGACAGACGAGCAGTACTTC. Protein: CASSPARTDEQYF. The chain combines TRBV27 with TRBJ2-7; tentatively, D is TRBD1 (6 bases). Trimming left V 5 bases short and J 5 bases short, with 13 bases between. Germline-derived CDR1 and CDR2 are MNHEY and SMNVEV (reference sequence). This CDR3 has 13 residues.

The chain recombines TRBV7-2 with TRBJ1-1; 10 bases are shared with TRBD1. CDR3 length equals 13 residues. Looked up from germline, CDR1 is SGHTA and CDR2 is FQGNSA. V lost 3 bases to trimming and J lost 6 bases; unmatched junction nucleotides: 1. The CDR3 protein is CASSLDRGAEAFF. The CDR3 region has the DNA TGTGCCAGCAGCTTGGACAGGGGGGCTGAAGCTTTCTTT.

V is TRBV5-5 and J is TRBJ1-5; TRBD1 might be the D (6 bases). V lost 2 bases and J lost 3, with 12 bases in between. Germline V lookup: CDR1 SGHKS, CDR2 YYEKEE (reference sequence). CDR3 length: 15 amino acids. The CDR3 DNA is TGTGCCAGCAGCTTCTCCAGGGGAGCCAATCAGCCCCAGCATTTT. Residues: CASSFSRGANQPQHF.

In regard to this clone: The same CDR3 is also encoded by other DNA sequences in this sample. V and J are TRBV3-1 (or the pseudogene TRBV3-2) and TRBJ2-7; 9 nucleotides line up with TRBD1. CDR1 LGHDT and CDR2 YNNKEL come from the germline V gene (reference sequence). This CDR3 is built from 14 residues. V was pared by 4 bases and J by 2 bases, with 3 bases of the junction left unmatched. The CDR3 loop reads CASSLGQGAYEQYF. CDR3 nucleotide sequence: TGTGCCAGCAGCCTGGGACAGGGTGCCTACGAGCAGTACTTC.

The rearrangement uses TRBV19 and TRBJ1-5; TRBD1 is a possible D gene (6 bases). Germline V gives CDR1 LNHDA, CDR2 SQIVND (reference sequence). V was pared by 4 bases and J by 7 bases, with 17 bases between. This CDR3 has 15 residues. CDR3 coding DNA: TGTGCCAGTAGTAAGTGGTCTCAGGGACAACAGCCCCAGCATTTT. Translating gives CASSKWSQGQQPQHF.

This clone was seen only a few times. The chain links TRBV7-9 to TRBJ1-3; 8 bases align to TRBD1. Germline-derived CDR1 and CDR2 are SEHNR and FQNEAQ (reference sequence). V lost 5 bases to trimming and J lost 4 bases; unmatched junction nucleotides: 7. The CDR3 contains 15 residues. CDR3 loop: CASSLNRGRGNTIYF. In DNA form, the CDR3 reads TGTGCCAGCAGCCTGAACAGGGGGAGAGGAAACACCATATATTTT. Full variable domain (rest looked up from reference TRBV7-9 and TRBJ1-3): DTGVSQNPRHKITKRGQNVTFRCDPISEHNRLYWYRQTLGQGPEFLTYFQNEAQLEKSRLLSDRFSAERPKGSFSTLEIQRTEQGDSAMYLCASSLNRGRGNTIYFGEGSWLTVV.

The chain couples TRBV6-4 to TRBJ2-1, with 8 bases lining up with TRBD1. The V gene's germline CDR1 is MRHNA and CDR2 SNTAGT. This CDR3 contains 13 residues. J lost 11 bases, V lost 4 bases, and 7 bases had no gene match. The CDR3 region is CASSVASGGQQFF. The CDR3 nucleotides read TGTGCCAGCAGTGTCGCCTCAGGGGGCCAGCAGTTCTTC.

The chain couples TRBV23-1 to TRBJ2-7; TRBD1 is a possible D gene (6 bases). TRBV23-1 is placed among ORFs of uncertain function. Trimming took off 3 bases at V and 5 bases at J, with 11 bases between the two ends. The CDR3 spans 13 residues. CDR3 bases: TGCGCCAGCAGTCACCACAGGGACGACGAGCAGTACTTC. This codes for CASSHHRDDEQYF.

This clone was seen just once. This chain joins TRBV5-1 and TRBJ2-3; 10 bases line up with TRBD1. J lost 1 base, V lost 4 bases, and 3 bases had no gene match. Germline-derived CDR1 and CDR2 are SGHRS and YFSETQ. CDR3 length: 15 amino acids. The DNA for the CDR3 is TGCGCCAGCAGCCCCGGACAGGGGGGCACAGATACGCAGTATTTT. Its protein product is CASSPGQGGTDTQYF.

This chain connects TRBV3-1 (or the pseudogene TRBV3-2) to TRBJ1-1; D gene uncertain. V was trimmed by 2 bases and J by 3 bases, leaving 13 bases between them. CDR1 and CDR2 (germline): LGHDT, YNNKEL (reference sequence). This CDR3 is built from 15 residues. CDR3 nucleotide sequence: TGTGCCAGCAGCCAACGCGGGAGTACGGACACTGAAGCTTTCTTT. Its protein product is CASSQRGSTDTEAFF.

For the CDR3, the DNA is TGTGCCAGTACCCTAACATCGGCGGGCACTGAAGCTTTCTTT. It specifies CASTLTSAGTEAFF. The chain uses TRBV19 and TRBJ1-1; D gene unclear. The CDR3 spans 14 residues. The V end lost 7 bases, the J end lost 4 bases, and 16 bases lay between the germline ends. From germline, CDR1 is LNHDA and CDR2 SQIVND (reference sequence). Full variable domain (remainder filled in from reference TRBV19 and TRBJ1-1): DGGITQSPKYLFRKEGQNVTLSCEQNLNHDAMYWYRQDPGQGLRLIYYSQIVNDFQKGDIAEGYSVSREKKESFPLTVTSAQKNPTAFYLCASTLTSAGTEAFFGQGTRLTVV.

The chain uses TRBV7-8 and TRBJ1-2, with 11 bases identical to TRBD1. CDR3 length: 17 amino acids. Germline lookup yields CDR1 SGHVS and CDR2 FQNEAQ. Trimming at V came to 5 bases and at J to 4 bases, leaving 12 bases not matched to a gene. The CDR3 DNA is TGTGCCAGCAGCACCGGGACAGGGGGACAAATCTCCTATGGCTACACCTTC. This codes for CASSTGTGGQISYGYTF.

In its sample, this clone was seen once. The V and J genes are TRBV11-3 and TRBJ2-3; 12 bases map to TRBD2. Germline V lookup: CDR1 SGHNT, CDR2 YENEEA. With 0 bases clipped from V and 6 bases from J, the junction kept 1 base outside the gene matches. This CDR3 spans 15 amino acids. The CDR3 sequence is CASSLEGLAGDTQYF. The DNA for the CDR3 is TGTGCCAGCAGCTTAGAAGGACTAGCGGGGGATACGCAGTATTTT.

The chain joins TRBV18 to TRBJ1-1; the match to TRBD1 covers 7 bases. There are 17 residues in the CDR3. V trimming: 3 bases; J trimming: 4 bases; junction bases outside the gene matches: 14. CDR1 and CDR2 from the germline V gene are KGHSH and LQKENI. The CDR3 reads CASSPPYRQGSSTEAFF. CDR3 in DNA: TGTGCCAGCTCACCGCCTTATCGACAGGGTTCTAGCACTGAAGCTTTCTTT.